These 21 T cell receptor beta chains originate from one sample sequenced in a study of cytomegalovirus exposure and HLA in healthy donors (dated by TCRdb to about 2017). The receptor library was made with the immunoSEQ multiplex PCR assay. For the multiplex PCR, a mixture combining 60 forward primers for TCR Vbeta segments and 13 reverse primers for TCR Jbeta segments was used. Not all clones reach the TCRdb copy of this immuneACCESS table, which keeps in-frame sequences only. Checked studies attribute under half of the gap to unresolved V genes and leave the rest unexplained. The sample has over 80,000 clones on record. The top ten hold 5.5% to 6.5% of the sample. What was sequenced was PBMCs. Every receptor here comes from a girl under 18 in good health and CMV-seropositive.

J is TRBJ2-1 and V is TRBV11-3; 8 positions agree with TRBD1. The germline V gene has CDR1 SGHNT and CDR2 YENEEA. Trimming at V came to 2 bases and at J to 8 bases, leaving 2 bases not matched to a gene. The CDR3 loop spans 13 amino acids. The CDR3 region is CASSLSTGDEQFF. CDR3 sequence (DNA): TGTGCCAGCAGCTTATCGACAGGGGATGAGCAGTTCTTC.

The V call is TRBV19, the J call TRBJ1-2; D is undetermined. The V gene's germline CDR1 is LNHDA and CDR2 SQIVND (reference sequence). This CDR3 comprises 14 residues. Trimming shortened V by 5 bases and J by 4 bases, and 14 bases separated the two germline ends. In DNA form, the CDR3 reads TGTGCCAGTAGTCCCGATCTTTCTAGCTATGGCTACACCTTC. Its translation: CASSPDLSSYGYTF.

The chain employs TRBV6-5 and TRBJ2-1, with 8 bases lining up with TRBD1. With V trimmed by 2 bases and J by 8 bases, 11 bases remained unmatched. The CDR3 extends over 16 amino acids. Germline lookup yields CDR1 MNHEY and CDR2 SVGAGI. CDR3 nucleotides: TGTGCCAGCAGTTACGCCGGGACAGGACTTTCGGATGAGCAGTTCTTC. Amino acid sequence: CASSYAGTGLSDEQFF.

The V call is TRBV6-6, the J call TRBJ2-4; a possible D gene is TRBD1 (6 bases). Germline loops: CDR1 MNHNY, CDR2 SVGAGI (reference sequence). This CDR3 has 14 amino acids. V dropped 7 bases and J dropped 4 bases, with 14 bases sitting between them. The CDR3 loop reads CASTGSQGKNIQYF. CDR3 DNA sequence: TGTGCCAGCACGGGATCACAGGGTAAAAACATTCAGTACTTC.

This chain uses TRBV29-1 with TRBJ1-1; D uncertain. Germline V gene data show CDR1 as SQVTM and CDR2 as ANQGSEA. V gave up 4 bases and J gave up 11 bases, with 17 bases separating them. The CDR3 runs to 12 residues. The DNA for the CDR3 is TGCAGCGTTGCGGTAGGAGGGCAGGAGGCTTTCTTT. Translation gives CSVAVGGQEAFF. Full variable domain (outside the CDR3, taken from reference TRBV29-1 and TRBJ1-1): SAVISQKPSRDICQRGTSLTIQCQVDSQVTMMFWYRQQPGQSLTLIATANQGSEATYESGFVIDKFPISRPNLTFSTLTVSNMSPEDSSIYLCSVAVGGQEAFFGQGTRLTVV.

The CDR3 nucleotides read TGTGCCACCAGCAGAGATAGACAGGGGCCCACAGATACGCAGTATTTT. Protein product: CATSRDRQGPTDTQYF. The rearrangement uses TRBV15 and TRBJ2-3; 8 bases match TRBD1. CDR1 is LNHNV, CDR2 YYDKDF, per germline (reference sequence). The junction had 4 bases not matched to a gene; V was cut back by 0 bases and J by 2 bases. The CDR3 has 16 residues.

CDR3 bases: TGTGCCAGCAGCCCAAGCCCAGGATCTACAGATACGCAGTATTTT. It specifies CASSPSPGSTDTQYF. The chain joins TRBV7-9 to TRBJ2-3, with D uncertain. The CDR3 totals 15 residues. Per germline, CDR1 SEHNR and CDR2 FQNEAQ (reference sequence). Trimming removed 5 bases at V and 3 bases at J, with 15 bases between.

V usage is TRBV10-3 and J usage is TRBJ1-4, with a possible D match to TRBD1 (5 bases). Germline V CDR1 and CDR2: ENHRY, SYGVKD. V lost 0 bases to trimming and J lost 8 bases, with 13 bases between them. The CDR3 covers 15 residues. CDR3 bases: TGTGCCATCAGTGAGTCGTATTTGGCAGGGGAAAAACTGTTTTTT. Amino acids: CAISESYLAGEKLFF.

V gene TRBV7-9 combines with J gene TRBJ2-1; no clear D. Per the germline V gene, CDR1 is SEHNR and CDR2 is FQNEAQ (reference sequence). The CDR3 consists of 14 residues. Trimming took off 2 bases at V and 5 bases at J, with 10 bases between the two ends. Written as DNA, the CDR3 is TGTGCCAGCAGCTTACCCCTACTCAACAATGAGCAGTTCTTC. It encodes CASSLPLLNNEQFF.

This chain connects TRBV27 to TRBJ1-5; D is perhaps TRBD1 (5 bases). There are 15 residues in the CDR3. Trimming removed 1 base from V and 9 bases from J, with 16 bases in between. CDR1 and CDR2 (germline): MNHEY, SMNVEV (reference sequence). As DNA, the CDR3 is TGTGCCAGCAGTTTATACCCCGGGGGGTTGGCGCCCCAGCATTTT. The encoded protein is CASSLYPGGLAPQHF.

Regarding this clone: At one boundary the junction diverges from the germline segment, which might be a read error. This sequence joins TRBV11-1 and TRBJ1-1; 7 bases align to TRBD1. This CDR3 has 14 amino acids. CDR1 and CDR2 from the germline V gene are SGHAT and FQDESV (reference sequence). CDR3 loop: CASSFSGGNTEDFF. In DNA, the CDR3 is TGTGCCAGCAGCTTCTCAGGGGGAAACACTGAAGATTTCTTT.

This rearrangement joins TRBV5-6 to TRBJ2-1; maybe TRBD2 (7 bases). The CDR3 covers 15 residues. Germline assignment: CDR1 SGHDT and CDR2 YYEEEE. The V end lost 5 bases, the J end lost 2 bases, and 14 bases lay between the germline ends. Here the CDR3 reads CASSQGGGAYNEQFF. CDR3 sequence (DNA): TGTGCCAGCAGTCAAGGGGGGGGAGCCTACAATGAGCAGTTCTTC. Combining the CDR3 with reference TRBV5-6 and TRBJ2-1 gives the whole variable domain DAGVTQSPTHLIKTRGQQVTLRCSPKSGHDTVSWYQQALGQGPQFIFQYYEEEERQRGNFPDRFSGHQFPNYSSELNVNALLLGDSALYLCASSQGGGAYNEQFFGPGTRLTVL.

The genes are TRBV14 and TRBJ2-2; 13 nucleotides line up with TRBD2. CDR3 length: 16 residues. Losses at the gene ends were 6 bases for V and 6 bases for J; bases not matched to a gene: 7. In germline, CDR1 is SGHDN, CDR2 FVKESK. The CDR3 is CASRPSGTSGAGELFF. CDR3 nucleotides: TGTGCCAGCAGACCATCAGGGACTAGCGGGGCCGGGGAGCTGTTTTTT.

The rearrangement uses TRBV27 and TRBJ2-2; D ambiguous. The CDR3 has 15 residues. CDR1 MNHEY and CDR2 SMNVEV come from the germline V gene (reference sequence). V was cut by 3 bases and J by 6 bases, with 14 bases left in between. In DNA form, the CDR3 reads TGTGCCAGCAGTTTCCTACTCTCTTCATCCGGGGAGCTGTTTTTT. It yields the protein CASSFLLSSSGELFF.

The V call is TRBV7-9, the J call TRBJ1-1; possibly TRBD1 for D (6 bases). This CDR3 is built from 16 residues. V was cut by 2 bases and J by 2 bases, with 15 bases left in between. Germline assignment: CDR1 SEHNR and CDR2 FQNEAQ (reference sequence). The CDR3 nucleotides are TGTGCCAGCAGCTTAACCCGGGGACATGAAAACACTGAAGCTTTCTTT. It translates to CASSLTRGHENTEAFF.

The genes are TRBV13 and TRBJ2-5, with TRBD2 matching 11 bases. The CDR3 length is 17 residues. V lost 3 bases to trimming and J lost 3 bases; unmatched junction nucleotides: 9. Germline V gene lookup returns CDR1 PRHDT and CDR2 FYEKMQ (reference sequence). The CDR3 DNA reads TGTGCCAGCAGCTTCAGATCTAGCGGGGGGCCGGAAGAGACCCAGTACTTC. Protein: CASSFRSSGGPEETQYF.

CDR3 nucleotides: TGTGCCAGCAGCCGTTACCCCGGGGAATACGAGCAGTACTTC. Its protein product is CASSRYPGEYEQYF. V and J are TRBV6-5 and TRBJ2-7; maybe TRBD2 (5 bases). The CDR3 is made up of 14 amino acids. CDR1 is MNHEY, CDR2 SVGAGI, per germline. Deletions cut 6 bases from V and 4 bases from J, with 16 bases between.

Comments on this clone: The sample has other DNA sequences that encode this CDR3 too. The chain carries TRBV9 and TRBJ2-7; 10 bases are shared with TRBD2. V was pared by 0 bases and J by 4 bases, with 4 bases of the junction left unmatched. CDR3 length: 15 residues. Per germline, CDR1 SGDLS and CDR2 YYNGEE. The CDR3 protein is CASSVDGTSVYEQYF. In DNA, the CDR3 is TGTGCCAGCAGCGTAGATGGGACTAGCGTGTACGAGCAGTACTTC.

The chain combines TRBV11-3 with TRBJ1-5, with a weak D call TRBD1 (5 bases). Germline CDR1 is SGHNT and CDR2 is YENEEA. The CDR3 totals 14 residues. V lost 5 bases to trimming and J lost 4 bases, with 12 bases between them. The CDR3 reads CASSPTAGNQPQHF. In nucleotides, the CDR3 is TGTGCCAGCAGCCCGACAGCGGGGAATCAGCCCCAGCATTTT.

This chain links TRBV5-1 with TRBJ1-2; weak D call: TRBD1 (6 bases). V shed 0 bases and J shed 7 bases, with 10 bases lying between them. Germline assignment: CDR1 SGHRS and CDR2 YFSETQ. The CDR3 is made up of 13 amino acids. CDR3 DNA sequence: TGCGCCAGCAGCTTGGGACAGGAAGGTGGCTACACCTTC. This gives the protein CASSLGQEGGYTF.

The chain joins TRBV5-6 to TRBJ1-6; TRBD1 might be the D (6 bases). The germline V gene has CDR1 SGHDT and CDR2 YYEEEE. There are 14 residues in the CDR3. V lost 4 bases and J lost 7, with 12 bases in between. The CDR3 DNA reads as TGTGCCAGCAGCCCCGGGACACTCAATTCACCCCTCCACTTT. Its protein is CASSPGTLNSPLHF. The complete variable domain, with remaining parts taken from reference TRBV5-6 and TRBJ1-6, reads DAGVTQSPTHLIKTRGQQVTLRCSPKSGHDTVSWYQQALGQGPQFIFQYYEEEERQRGNFPDRFSGHQFPNYSSELNVNALLLGDSALYLCASSPGTLNSPLHFGNGTRLTVT.